Below, 18 T cell receptor beta chains from the same sample are listed, as sequenced in a study of T cell responses to AZD1222 COVID-19 vaccine. Sequencing used immunoSEQ multiplex PCR; TCRdb keeps in-frame clones, though not all of them. The table lists more than 85,000 clones, 86% of them singletons. This material consisted of peripheral blood, taken on day 0 of AZD1222 vaccination. These receptors all stem from an adult in good health.

The chain couples TRBV6-6 to TRBJ1-3, with D unclear. Germline CDR1 and CDR2: MNHNY and SVGAGI (reference sequence). Trimming took 0 bases from V and 0 from J, leaving 9 bases between them. The CDR3 covers 16 residues. CDR3 region: CASSYSNQASGNTIYF. The DNA for the CDR3 is TGTGCCAGCAGTTACTCGAATCAGGCCTCTGGAAACACCATATATTTT.

This chain joins TRBV6-4 and TRBJ2-2; perhaps D is TRBD1 or TRBD2 (6 bases each). CDR1 and CDR2 from the germline V gene are MRHNA and SNTAGT. V lost 4 bases, J lost 5 bases, and 11 bases lay in between. The CDR3 covers 14 residues. The CDR3 region is CASSASGATGELFF. The CDR3 coding sequence is TGTGCCAGCAGTGCTTCGGGGGCTACCGGGGAGCTGTTTTTT.

The sample holds a few counts of this clone. The CDR3 bases are TGTGCCAGCACCCCCGCGGGGGCGCCCTACGAGCAGTACTTC. This codes for CASTPAGAPYEQYF. V and J are TRBV6-5 and TRBJ2-7; D might be TRBD2 (7 bases). V was pared by 7 bases and J by 2 bases, with 15 bases between. CDR1 and CDR2 (germline): MNHEY, SVGAGI. The CDR3 contains 14 residues.

The chain uses TRBV6-2 or TRBV6-3 and TRBJ2-4; 8 positions match TRBD2. The CDR3 has 15 amino acids. Germline V lookup: CDR1 MNHEY, CDR2 SVGEGT. V was pared by 2 bases and J by 1 base, with 1 base of the junction left unmatched. Here the CDR3 DNA reads TGTGCCAGCAGTTACGGCGGGGGGGCCAAAAACATTCAGTACTTC. This translates into CASSYGGGAKNIQYF.

The rearrangement links TRBV7-8 to TRBJ2-7; 10 bases fit TRBD2. The CDR3 loop spans 15 amino acids. Trimming cost V 5 bases and J 2 bases; bases outside gene matches: 6. Germline assignment: CDR1 SGHVS and CDR2 FQNEAQ. The CDR3 loop is CASSRGLADTYEQYF. The CDR3 bases are TGTGCCAGCAGCCGAGGACTAGCGGATACCTACGAGCAGTACTTC. Full variable domain (missing parts from reference TRBV7-8 and TRBJ2-7): GAGVSQSPRYKVAKRGQDVALRCDPISGHVSLFWYQQALGQGPEFLTYFQNEAQLDKSGLPSDRFFAERPEGSVSTLKIQRTQQEDSAVYLCASSRGLADTYEQYFGPGTRLTVT.

The rearrangement uses TRBV11-3 and TRBJ1-2, with TRBD1 matching over 12 bases. CDR1 and CDR2 from the germline V gene are SGHNT and YENEEA. With 5 bases clipped from V and 13 bases from J, the junction kept 11 bases outside the gene matches. CDR3 length: 14 amino acids. This chain's CDR3 is CASSGNPGQGAPTF. DNA for the CDR3: TGTGCCAGCAGCGGGAATCCGGGACAGGGGGCCCCCACCTTC.

This rearrangement joins TRBV4-2 to TRBJ2-1; D is ambiguous. CDR1 and CDR2 (germline): LGHNA, YNFKEQ. This CDR3 spans 15 amino acids. Trimming left V 0 bases short and J 8 bases short, with 14 bases between. CDR3 nucleotide sequence: TGTGCCAGCAGCCAAGATGGAAAGGAAGAGGATGAGCAGTTCTTC. The encoded protein is CASSQDGKEEDEQFF.

The rearrangement links TRBV2 to TRBJ2-2; TRBD2 agrees at 13 bases. The V gene end was trimmed by 5 bases and the J gene end by 6 bases; junction bases not matched to a gene: 3. The CDR3 is 15 amino acids. CDR1 SNHLY and CDR2 FYNNEI come from the germline V gene. The chain's CDR3 is CASSITSGGAGELFF. CDR3 in DNA: TGTGCCAGCAGTATAACTAGCGGGGGGGCCGGGGAGCTGTTTTTT.

The chain links TRBV4-3 to TRBJ2-4; 12 bases match TRBD2. Per the germline V gene, CDR1 is LGHNA and CDR2 is YSLEER. The CDR3 runs to 20 residues. The J segment lost 3 bases and the V segment lost 5 bases, leaving 17 bases of the junction unmatched. The CDR3 is CASSDRVPSGGAGSKNIQYF. The CDR3 nucleotides are TGCGCCAGCAGCGACCGAGTCCCTAGCGGGGGGGCCGGGAGCAAAAACATTCAGTACTTC.

This clone was counted only a few times. The rearrangement links TRBV11-2 to TRBJ2-5; 10 bases are shared with TRBD2. V gave up 6 bases and J gave up 0 bases; unmatched junction bases: 4. Germline V CDR1 and CDR2: SGHAT, FQNNGV. The CDR3 is 15 residues long. The CDR3 coding sequence is TGTGCCAGCAGGACGACTAGCGGGTACCAAGAGACCCAGTACTTC. Protein product: CASRTTSGYQETQYF.

Here the CDR3 reads CASSPPGTGGRVVQPQHF. The DNA of the CDR3 is TGTGCCAGCAGCCCCCCCGGGACAGGGGGCCGGGTAGTACAGCCCCAGCATTTT. This sequence joins TRBV3-1 (or the pseudogene TRBV3-2) and TRBJ1-5, with 12 bases matching TRBD1. The CDR3 consists of 18 residues. Trimming cost V 4 bases and J 7 bases; bases outside gene matches: 14. Germline loops: CDR1 LGHDT, CDR2 YNNKEL (reference sequence).

This chain joins TRBV19 and TRBJ2-5, with D tentatively TRBD2 (7 bases). This CDR3 comprises 15 residues. The ends were cut back, 8 bases at V and 5 bases at J, with 21 bases in the middle. Germline values: CDR1 LNHDA, CDR2 SQIVND (reference sequence). The CDR3 sequence: CASSRGRGASETQYF. The DNA of the CDR3 is TGTGCCAGTTCTAGGGGGAGGGGGGCCTCGGAGACCCAGTACTTC.

This clone has only a few counts. V gene TRBV5-4 combines with J gene TRBJ1-2; the D gene is possibly TRBD1 (5 bases). CDR1 and CDR2 from the germline V gene are SGHNT and YYREEE (reference sequence). The CDR3 totals 13 residues. The ends were cut back, 2 bases at V and 8 bases at J, with 13 bases in the middle. For the CDR3, the DNA is TGTGCCAGCAGCTTCGACAGTCCCGGGGGCTACACCTTC. This sequence encodes CASSFDSPGGYTF.

The chain is built from TRBV7-3 and TRBJ2-5, with 8 bases identical to TRBD1. The CDR3 runs to 16 residues. Germline lookup yields CDR1 SGHTA and CDR2 FQGTGA. The trim removed 1 base at V and 1 base at J, leaving 5 bases unmatched. CDR3 DNA sequence: TGTGCCAGCAGCTTAAAAGGGGACAGGAGCCAAGAGACCCAGTACTTC. Amino acids: CASSLKGDRSQETQYF.

This chain connects TRBV5-1 to TRBJ2-1; tentative D call: TRBD2 (5 bases). With 0 bases removed from V and 7 bases from J, the gap between germline ends came to 11 bases. Germline CDR1 SGHRS, CDR2 YFSETQ. This CDR3 spans 14 amino acids. CDR3 in amino acids: CASSLVASSNEQFF. The CDR3 DNA is TGCGCCAGCAGCTTGGTGGCTAGCTCTAATGAGCAGTTCTTC.

The genes are TRBV28 and TRBJ1-5, with TRBD1 as a possible D gene (6 bases). V was shortened by 3 bases and J by 6 bases, with 12 bases between the two germline ends. CDR3 length equals 14 residues. Germline CDR1 reads MDHEN; CDR2 reads SYDVKM. The CDR3: CASSFWGALQPQHF. CDR3 nucleotides: TGTGCCAGCAGTTTTTGGGGGGCGCTTCAGCCCCAGCATTTT.

This clone has only one observation. This chain connects TRBV6-6 to TRBJ1-2; D unclear. V gave up 5 bases and J gave up 2 bases, with 9 bases separating them. The CDR3 is 13 amino acids. Germline assignment: CDR1 MNHNY and CDR2 SVGAGI (reference sequence). CDR3 nucleotide sequence: TGTGCCAGCAGTGTGGACCCCAACTATGGCTACACCTTC. Translated: CASSVDPNYGYTF.

The chain combines TRBV18 with TRBJ1-5; D remains ambiguous. Germline-derived CDR1 and CDR2 are KGHSH and LQKENI. The CDR3 spans 13 residues. The ends were cut back, 2 bases at V and 0 bases at J, with 2 bases in the middle. The CDR3 DNA follows: TGTGCCAGCTCACCAGATAGCAATCAGCCCCAGCATTTT. This encodes CASSPDSNQPQHF. Full variable domain (missing parts from reference TRBV18 and TRBJ1-5): NAGVMQNPRHLVRRRGQEARLRCSPMKGHSHVYWYRQLPEEGLKFMVYLQKENIIDESGMPKERFSAEFPKEGPSILRIQQVVRGDSAAYFCASSPDSNQPQHFGDGTRLSIL.